Shown below are 8 T cell receptor beta chains from a single sample sequenced in a study of cytomegalovirus exposure and HLA in healthy donors. This PCR relied on a set of 60 Vbeta primers and 13 Jbeta primers. Using immunoSEQ multiplex PCR, the repertoire was profiled, and TCRdb retains in-frame clones only, with some absent. The sample has about 160,000 clones, approximately 80% seen once. The sequenced sample consisted of PBMCs. The receptors were sampled from a woman younger than 30 in good health and CMV-seronegative.

This sequence joins TRBV6-1 and TRBJ2-3, with 7 bases lining up with TRBD2. The V gene's germline CDR1 is MNHNS and CDR2 SASEGT. J lost 0 bases, V lost 2 bases, and 5 bases had no gene match. This CDR3 comprises 16 residues. The CDR3 sequence: CASSELAARSTDTQYF. The CDR3 coding sequence is TGTGCCAGCAGTGAACTAGCGGCCCGTAGCACAGATACGCAGTATTTT.

The rearrangement links TRBV6-1 to TRBJ1-1, with D possibly TRBD1 on 6 matching bases. Germline V CDR1 and CDR2: MNHNS, SASEGT. Trimming cost V 4 bases and J 3 bases, with 18 bases left between them. This CDR3 is built from 16 residues. The chain's CDR3 is CASSGRRTASDTEAFF. CDR3 bases: TGTGCCAGCAGTGGCAGGCGGACAGCCTCCGACACTGAAGCTTTCTTT.

This chain links TRBV7-9 with TRBJ2-2; the match to TRBD1 covers 9 bases. CDR3 length equals 18 residues. Germline V gene data show CDR1 as SEHNR and CDR2 as FQNEAQ (reference sequence). Losses at the gene ends were 5 bases for V and 5 bases for J; bases not matched to a gene: 15. The CDR3 sequence is CASSPYPGQGTETGELFF. The CDR3 coding sequence is TGTGCCAGCAGCCCGTACCCGGGACAGGGTACGGAGACCGGGGAGCTGTTTTTT.

This clone was counted once. The chain combines TRBV19 with TRBJ1-4; D gene unclear. The CDR3 is made up of 16 amino acids. Looked up from germline, CDR1 is LNHDA and CDR2 is SQIVND (reference sequence). Deletions cut 0 bases from V and 6 bases from J, with 14 bases between. CDR3 loop: CASSIDRGRRDEKLFF. The DNA for the CDR3 is TGTGCCAGTAGTATAGATCGCGGCAGGAGGGATGAAAAACTGTTTTTT.

V is TRBV19 and J is TRBJ1-1; 8 bases agree with TRBD1. This CDR3 has 15 residues. Per germline, CDR1 LNHDA and CDR2 SQIVND (reference sequence). The ends lost 5 bases at V and 5 bases at J; junction bases unmatched: 10. In DNA form, the CDR3 reads TGTGCCAGTAGTTCCCGGACAGGGCCTGGGACTGAAGCTTTCTTT. This gives the protein CASSSRTGPGTEAFF.

The V call is TRBV2, the J call TRBJ1-2, with 8 positions matching TRBD1. V lost 9 bases to trimming and J lost 3 bases; unmatched junction nucleotides: 6. Looked up from germline, CDR1 is SNHLY and CDR2 is FYNNEI. The CDR3 is made up of 13 amino acids. Here the CDR3 reads CASTGGSYYGYTF. In nucleotides, the CDR3 is TGTGCCAGTACAGGGGGATCCTACTATGGCTACACCTTC.

This chain connects TRBV6-4 to TRBJ1-2; 7 nucleotides agree with TRBD1. V trimming: 4 bases; J trimming: 3 bases; junction bases outside the gene matches: 5. This CDR3 is 14 amino acids long. CDR1 and CDR2 from the germline V gene are MRHNA and SNTAGT. The CDR3, as DNA: TGTGCCAGCAGTGTTCCCACAGGGGACTATGGCTACACCTTC. Translation: CASSVPTGDYGYTF.

This chain uses TRBV15 with TRBJ2-7; the match to TRBD1 covers 9 bases. Trimming cost V 3 bases and J 2 bases; bases outside gene matches: 8. The CDR3 totals 16 residues. Germline assignment: CDR1 LNHNV and CDR2 YYDKDF (reference sequence). The CDR3 nucleotides are TGTGCCACCAGCAGGGGGACAGGGAGCAAACCCTACGAGCAGTACTTC. This translates into CATSRGTGSKPYEQYF.